The present TCR beta chain was sequenced within a study of tumor-infiltrating lymphocytes in oesophageal squamous cell carcinoma. TCRdb processed the PCR reads anew with MiXCR; each CDR3 protein has one entry. In the table there are about 13,000 distinct CDR3 sequences, about 53% of which are singletons. Concerning this clonotype itself: This may arise from a read error, as a much more abundant clone is one base away.

The specimen sequenced was esophageal tumor tissue. The clonotype was recovered from a male donor with esophageal squamous cell carcinoma.

The CDR3 region is CASSQQSGSSYEQFF. CDR3 sequence (DNA): TGTGCCAGCAGCCAACAAAGCGGGAGCTCATACGAGCAGTTCTTC. V and J are TRBV7-2 and TRBJ2-5, with TRBD2 identical over 8 bases. The better agreement between TRBJ2-1 and the DNA end casts doubt on the J call. The CDR3 runs to 15 residues. Germline-derived CDR1 and CDR2 are SGHTA and FQGNSA.